This TCR beta chain was profiled in a study of identical twins. Trimming took 1 base from V and 4 from J, leaving 11 bases between them. CDR1 and CDR2 (germline): DFQATT, SNEGSKA (reference sequence). CDR3 length: 14 residues. Healthy Caucasians made up all donors. Study findings and constraints: It was out-of-frame TCR alpha sharing in monozygotic twins that models underestimated. Memory repertoires lacked the insertion deficit that abundant cord blood beta clonotypes showed. Twin-shared out-of-frame alpha sequences were enriched for low generation probability.

Each CDR3 protein is one row after TCRdb ran MiXCR on the 5' RACE reads. The sample has about 1.7 million distinct CDR3 sequences; under 35% are singletons. On this clonotype itself: Its antigen is unknown.

The TCR originated in a newborn girl in good health. The source material was cord blood. This chain uses TRBV20-1 with TRBJ1-5; tentative D call: TRBD1 (5 bases). The CDR3 nucleotides are TGCAGTGCTAGAGCGGGCAGGGCTAATCAGCCCCAGCATTTT. This codes for CSARAGRANQPQHF.